This T cell receptor (beta chain) was obtained from a study of blood T cell repertoires in COVID-19. The V end was cut by 10 bases, the J end by 0 bases, with 12 bases between. The CDR3 sequence is 13 residues long. Germline-derived CDR1 and CDR2 are WNHNN and SYGVQD (reference sequence). Symptom resolution, clearance, or two negative PCRs marked the recovered donors of Cohort 3. The repertoire was sequenced with immunoSEQ multiplex PCR; TCRdb's copy has only in-frame clones and lacks some. The sample lists 250,000 to 350,000 clones, 80% to 90% seen once, with under 5.5% in the top ten. The sequencing input was PBMCs or T cells enriched from blood (not recorded which). This chain joins TRBV10-1 and TRBJ1-1; perhaps TRBD1 as D (6 bases). This TCR came from a woman in her thirties who had recovered from COVID-19. CDR3 coding DNA: TGCGCCACCAAACAGGGTATGAACACTGAAGCTTTCTTT. The encoded protein is CATKQGMNTEAFF.